The 20 T cell receptor beta chains given below trace back to one sample, sequenced in a study of shared clonotypes between healthy human individuals. Clones were read by immunoSEQ multiplex PCR, and TCRdb kept only the in-frame ones, dropping some. The sample consists of about 1 million clones, approximately 76% of them appearing once. Sequencing was done on a sample of memory CD4+ T cells sorted from blood. Subset defined: CD45RA-negative fraction. These receptors originate from a man aged 18 to 30 in good health.

The rearrangement joins TRBV11-2 to TRBJ1-1, with D possibly TRBD1 on 5 matching bases. Per the germline V gene, CDR1 is SGHAT and CDR2 is FQNNGV. There are 14 residues in the CDR3. Between the trimmed V and J ends, which lost 1 base and 4 bases, there was a span of 10 bases. The CDR3 DNA reads as TGTGCCAGCAGCTTAGTCGAGGGGAGCACTGAAGCTTTCTTT. It translates to CASSLVEGSTEAFF.

The chain employs TRBV28 and TRBJ1-4; a possible D gene is TRBD1 (5 bases). The CDR3 totals 13 residues. Germline-derived CDR1 and CDR2 are MDHEN and SYDVKM. Trimming stripped 6 bases from V and 5 bases from J, with 10 bases between. CDR3 loop: CASRGPKNEKLFF. The CDR3 DNA reads TGTGCCAGCAGGGGACCAAAGAATGAAAAACTGTTTTTT.

The chain has TRBV5-1 and TRBJ2-1; 9 positions agree with TRBD1. This CDR3 region has 16 residues. CDR1 and CDR2 (germline): SGHRS, YFSETQ. V dropped 3 bases and J dropped 0; count of bases not matched to a gene: 4. CDR3 sequence reads: CASSSGTGSSYNEQFF. DNA of the CDR3: TGCGCCAGCAGCTCCGGGACAGGGAGCTCCTACAATGAGCAGTTCTTC.

This clone has only a few counts. The V and J genes are TRBV30 and TRBJ1-5; D uncertain. V dropped 0 bases and J dropped 7 bases, with 4 bases sitting between them. The CDR3 consists of 11 residues. Per germline, CDR1 GTSNPN and CDR2 SVGIG (reference sequence). In DNA form, the CDR3 reads TGTGCCTGGAGTGTGGGACAGCCCCAGCATTTT. Protein sequence: CAWSVGQPQHF.

This chain uses TRBV5-8 with TRBJ2-3; 10 bases are a match to TRBD1. V shed 0 bases and J 6 bases; nucleotides not matched to a gene: 4. The CDR3 is made up of 15 amino acids. Per the germline V gene, CDR1 is SGHTS and CDR2 is YDEGEE. This chain's CDR3 is CASSLGGTGADTQYF. DNA for the CDR3: TGTGCCAGCAGCTTGGGCGGGACAGGGGCCGATACGCAGTATTTT.

In this sample, this clone turned up once. The CDR3 loop reads CASSPLGEQFF. CDR3 DNA sequence: TGTGCCAGCAGCCCCCTAGGGGAGCAGTTCTTC. V gene TRBV7-2 combines with J gene TRBJ2-1, with D unclear. In germline, CDR1 is SGHTA, CDR2 FQGNSA. The CDR3 covers 11 residues. Trimming took 5 bases from V and 10 from J, leaving 9 bases between them.

The V call is TRBV5-1, the J call TRBJ2-2, with D possibly TRBD1 on 5 matching bases. V was pared by 7 bases and J by 0 bases, with 10 bases between. The CDR3 totals 14 residues. Germline CDR1 reads SGHRS; CDR2 reads YFSETQ. CDR3 nucleotides: TGCGCCAGCCTTGGGGCGGCGAACACCGGGGAGCTGTTTTTT. It is translated as CASLGAANTGELFF.

The V gene is TRBV11-2, the J gene TRBJ2-7; D remains unclear. V was trimmed by 2 bases and J by 7 bases, leaving 12 bases between them. Germline V gene data show CDR1 as SGHAT and CDR2 as FQNNGV. The CDR3 is made up of 13 amino acids. In nucleotides, the CDR3 is TGTGCCAGCAGCTTAAATCCGACTGGAGAGCAGTACTTC. Its translation: CASSLNPTGEQYF.

This sequence joins TRBV6-5 and TRBJ1-1, with no clear D. The CDR3 extends over 13 amino acids. V was clipped by 2 bases and J by 1 base, with 5 bases between them. CDR1 is MNHEY, CDR2 SVGAGI, per germline. The CDR3 here is CASSYQSNTEAFF. The CDR3 DNA sequence: TGTGCCAGCAGTTACCAGTCGAACACTGAAGCTTTCTTT.

The chain employs TRBV6-6 and TRBJ1-5; 9 bases align to TRBD1. The germline gives CDR1 MNHNY, CDR2 SVGAGI (reference sequence). This CDR3 spans 13 amino acids. Trimming removed 7 bases from V and 5 bases from J; junction bases left unmatched: 3. CDR3 loop: CASNGQGHQPQHF. In nucleotides, the CDR3 is TGTGCCAGCAACGGACAGGGGCATCAGCCCCAGCATTTT.

This clone occurred once. This chain uses TRBV10-1 with TRBJ1-4; D call uncertain. In germline, CDR1 is WNHNN, CDR2 SYGVQD (reference sequence). V lost 8 bases, J lost 2 bases, and 6 bases lay in between. The CDR3 is made up of 12 amino acids. CDR3 region: CASWRTNEKLFF. The CDR3 region has the DNA TGCGCCAGCTGGCGGACTAATGAAAAACTGTTTTTT.

There are a few counts of this clone. V and J are TRBV5-4 and TRBJ2-5; D is uncertain. V was cut by 4 bases and J by 5 bases, with 6 bases left in between. This CDR3 has 11 residues. Per germline, CDR1 SGHNT and CDR2 YYREEE (reference sequence). CDR3 bases: TGTGCCAGCAGCAGCCTCGAGACCCAGTACTTC. This sequence encodes CASSSLETQYF. Full variable domain (outside the CDR3, taken from reference TRBV5-4 and TRBJ2-5): ETGVTQSPTHLIKTRGQQVTLRCSSQSGHNTVSWYQQALGQGPQFIFQYYREEENGRGNFPPRFSGLQFPNYSSELNVNALELDDSALYLCASSSLETQYFGPGTRLLVL.

This clone is a singleton in its sample. V and J are TRBV9 and TRBJ2-5; TRBD2 might be the D (5 bases). CDR1 is SGDLS and CDR2 is YYNGEE in the germline V gene. Trimming pared 0 bases from V and 7 bases from J, leaving 19 bases between. CDR3 length: 16 amino acids. This CDR3 is CASSVGVSESGATQYF. DNA for the CDR3: TGTGCCAGCAGCGTAGGTGTTAGCGAAAGCGGCGCGACCCAGTACTTC.

The genes are TRBV6-6 and TRBJ2-4, with D uncertain. Germline CDR1 is MNHNY and CDR2 is SVGAGI (reference sequence). V dropped 7 bases and J dropped 2 bases, with 12 bases sitting between them. This CDR3 has 14 residues. CDR3 region: CASTPRSSKNIQYF. For the CDR3, the DNA is TGTGCCAGCACTCCTCGTTCGTCCAAAAACATTCAGTACTTC.

The V gene is TRBV30, the J gene TRBJ1-5; D may be TRBD1 (6 bases). This CDR3 is 15 amino acids long. Germline V lookup: CDR1 GTSNPN, CDR2 SVGIG (reference sequence). V shed 0 bases and J shed 4 bases, with 13 bases lying between them. As DNA, the CDR3 is TGTGCCTGGAGTGTATTTGGGACAAAGAATCAGCCCCAGCATTTT. Translation gives CAWSVFGTKNQPQHF.

The table lists this clone with a count of one. The rearrangement joins TRBV6-6 to TRBJ2-2; D is ambiguous. V lost 3 bases and J 2 bases, leaving 7 bases between the germline ends. The CDR3 covers 14 residues. The germline CDR1 and CDR2 sequences are MNHNY and SVGAGI (reference sequence). CDR3 DNA: TGTGCCAGCAGTTATCGTCCCAACACCGGGGAGCTGTTTTTT. Translation: CASSYRPNTGELFF.

The genes are TRBV5-4 and TRBJ2-5; D is perhaps TRBD1 or TRBD2 (5 bases each). V shed 1 base and J shed 2 bases, with 9 bases lying between them. Germline V lookup: CDR1 SGHNT, CDR2 YYREEE (reference sequence). The length of the CDR3 is 14 residues. The CDR3, as DNA: TGTGCCAGCAGCTTGATCAGGGAGCAAGAGACCCAGTACTTC. This encodes CASSLIREQETQYF.

The chain recombines TRBV2 with TRBJ1-1; unclear D gene. Trimming left V 3 bases short and J 4 bases short, with 12 bases between. The germline gives CDR1 SNHLY, CDR2 FYNNEI. This CDR3 has 14 amino acids. CDR3 in amino acids: CASSDWGGPTEAFF. CDR3 DNA sequence: TGTGCCAGCAGTGATTGGGGAGGGCCCACTGAAGCTTTCTTT.

This chain connects TRBV2 to TRBJ2-1; a weak D match, TRBD2 (5 bases). The CDR3 is 12 amino acids. Germline CDR1 is SNHLY and CDR2 is FYNNEI. The germline V and J ends were trimmed by 7 bases and 7 bases, with 11 bases remaining between them. The CDR3 is CASTGNENEQFF. As DNA, the CDR3 is TGTGCCAGCACCGGGAACGAGAATGAGCAGTTCTTC.

The chain employs TRBV11-2 and TRBJ1-1, with D maybe TRBD1 (5 bases). The CDR3 runs to 14 residues. Germline CDR1 reads SGHAT; CDR2 reads FQNNGV. The V end was cut by 1 base, the J end by 4 bases, with 10 bases between. CDR3 bases: TGTGCCAGCAGCTTAGCTCAGGGATCCACTGAAGCTTTCTTT. Its translation: CASSLAQGSTEAFF.